The rows below give T cell receptor beta chains drawn from one sample of a study of cytomegalovirus exposure and HLA in healthy donors. Here immunoSEQ multiplex PCR was the method, and the copy in TCRdb shows in-frame clones only, minus some. The sample holds over 70,000 clones, 80% seen once. Sequenced input: PBMCs. Receptor source: a middle-aged man in good health and CMV-seropositive. Each CDR3 is given with its conserved first and last residue. Each record gives: V gene, D gene, J gene, CDR3 protein. A D gene is named only where the DNA matches it firmly.

v_call: TRBV6-5
d_call: TRBD2
j_call: TRBJ2-1
cdr3_aa: CASSYVAGGPVYEQFF

v_call: TRBV5-6
d_call: TRBD1
j_call: TRBJ1-2
cdr3_aa: CASSLYQGATNYGYTF

v_call: TRBV18
d_call: NA
j_call: TRBJ2-3
cdr3_aa: CASSPPQRGTDTQYF

v_call: TRBV5-1
d_call: NA
j_call: TRBJ2-3
cdr3_aa: CASTPGFTDTQYF

v_call: TRBV19
d_call: NA
j_call: TRBJ1-5
cdr3_aa: CASSIPLNQPQHF

v_call: TRBV2
d_call: NA
j_call: TRBJ1-5
cdr3_aa: CASRGGLKSNQPQHF

v_call: TRBV4-1
d_call: NA
j_call: TRBJ2-2
cdr3_aa: CASSQYPNGGELFF

v_call: TRBV5-4
d_call: NA
j_call: TRBJ2-7
cdr3_aa: CASSLGAPIYEQYF

v_call: TRBV18
d_call: TRBD1
j_call: TRBJ2-1
cdr3_aa: CASSPGQGRNNEQFF

v_call: TRBV7-9
d_call: NA
j_call: TRBJ1-2
cdr3_aa: CASSLAGAGNYGYTF

v_call: TRBV7-3
d_call: TRBD2
j_call: TRBJ2-1
cdr3_aa: CASSPTSGRPNEQFF

v_call: TRBV7-2
d_call: TRBD1
j_call: TRBJ2-7
cdr3_aa: CASSFGQGSYEQYF

v_call: TRBV27
d_call: NA
j_call: TRBJ1-1
cdr3_aa: CASSPWDPRGTEAFF

v_call: TRBV5-8
d_call: NA
j_call: TRBJ1-5
cdr3_aa: CASSLPGLPQHF

v_call: TRBV7-8
d_call: NA
j_call: TRBJ1-5
cdr3_aa: CASSPNRQGINQPQHF

v_call: TRBV5-1
d_call: NA
j_call: TRBJ2-3
cdr3_aa: CASSLGQGKDTQYF

v_call: TRBV18
d_call: TRBD1
j_call: TRBJ1-2
cdr3_aa: CASSPRQGVAYGYTF

v_call: TRBV30
d_call: TRBD1
j_call: TRBJ1-5
cdr3_aa: CAWSVRDRGSHQPQHF

v_call: TRBV6-5
d_call: NA
j_call: TRBJ2-7
cdr3_aa: CASSPGGLNTYEQYF

v_call: TRBV7-2
d_call: NA
j_call: TRBJ2-4
cdr3_aa: CASSLVAGSQASQYF

v_call: TRBV7-9
d_call: TRBD1
j_call: TRBJ2-7
cdr3_aa: CASSRSGQGTGIEQYF

v_call: TRBV6-8
d_call: NA
j_call: TRBJ1-1
cdr3_aa: CASSYPGHSGNTEAFF

v_call: TRBV5-1
d_call: TRBD2
j_call: TRBJ2-1
cdr3_aa: CASSLGGRDSYNEQFF

v_call: TRBV7-9
d_call: NA
j_call: TRBJ2-3
cdr3_aa: CASPAGPDTQYF

v_call: TRBV30
d_call: NA
j_call: TRBJ1-4
cdr3_aa: CAWNRGAREKLFF

v_call: TRBV7-2
d_call: TRBD2
j_call: TRBJ2-2
cdr3_aa: CASSLGGLAGAGELFF

v_call: TRBV19
d_call: NA
j_call: TRBJ1-1
cdr3_aa: CASSSQGNTEAFF

v_call: TRBV27
d_call: TRBD2
j_call: TRBJ2-3
cdr3_aa: CASSHASGITDTQYF

v_call: TRBV5-1
d_call: NA
j_call: TRBJ1-4
cdr3_aa: CASRQETSNEKLFF

v_call: TRBV25-1
d_call: NA
j_call: TRBJ2-2
cdr3_aa: CASSDSGQDTGELFF

v_call: TRBV13
d_call: TRBD1
j_call: TRBJ1-2
cdr3_aa: CASSPGTGSPNYGYTF

v_call: TRBV6-1
d_call: NA
j_call: TRBJ1-2
cdr3_aa: CAISEQRAPWGYGYTF

v_call: TRBV11-3
d_call: NA
j_call: TRBJ2-7
cdr3_aa: CASSLRGSYEQYF

v_call: TRBV5-8
d_call: TRBD1
j_call: TRBJ1-2
cdr3_aa: CASSRQGTAYGYTF

v_call: TRBV20-1
d_call: TRBD2
j_call: TRBJ2-7
cdr3_aa: CSGTRTNEQYF

v_call: TRBV28
d_call: NA
j_call: TRBJ2-7
cdr3_aa: CASSRTSGWAFYEQYF

v_call: TRBV6-5
d_call: NA
j_call: TRBJ1-5
cdr3_aa: CASRSVGDNQPQHF

v_call: TRBV18
d_call: NA
j_call: TRBJ1-1
cdr3_aa: CASSATANTEAFF

v_call: TRBV5-1
d_call: NA
j_call: TRBJ2-3
cdr3_aa: CASSAGTLSTDTQYF

v_call: TRBV30
d_call: TRBD1
j_call: TRBJ1-3
cdr3_aa: CAWSPGTGGNTIYF

v_call: TRBV25-1
d_call: TRBD1
j_call: TRBJ1-4
cdr3_aa: CASTGTGREKLFF

v_call: TRBV5-5
d_call: NA
j_call: TRBJ2-1
cdr3_aa: CASSLVPDPSNEQFF

v_call: TRBV19
d_call: NA
j_call: TRBJ1-4
cdr3_aa: CASRPTPRGTNEKLFF

v_call: TRBV4-2
d_call: NA
j_call: TRBJ1-1
cdr3_aa: CASSQDMVGRGTEAFF

v_call: TRBV19
d_call: TRBD1
j_call: TRBJ2-7
cdr3_aa: CASSIGPGQPYEQYF

v_call: TRBV5-1
d_call: NA
j_call: TRBJ2-5
cdr3_aa: CASSLGLGETQYF

v_call: TRBV5-6
d_call: NA
j_call: TRBJ2-3
cdr3_aa: CASSLALGADTQYF